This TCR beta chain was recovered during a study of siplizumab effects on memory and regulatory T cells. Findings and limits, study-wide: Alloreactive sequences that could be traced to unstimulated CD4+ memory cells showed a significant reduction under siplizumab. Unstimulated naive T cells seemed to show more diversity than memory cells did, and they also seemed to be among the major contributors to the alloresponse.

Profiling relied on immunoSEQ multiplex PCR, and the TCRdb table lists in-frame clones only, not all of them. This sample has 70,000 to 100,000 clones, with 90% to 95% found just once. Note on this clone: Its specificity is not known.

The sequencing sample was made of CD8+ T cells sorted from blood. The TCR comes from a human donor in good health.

The chain's CDR3 is CASSYSAGRYGYTF. The CDR3, as DNA: TGTGCCAGCAGTTACTCTGCAGGGAGGTATGGCTACACCTTC. The genes are TRBV6-5 and TRBJ1-2, with a weak D call TRBD1 (5 bases). The V end lost 0 bases, the J end lost 5 bases, and 10 bases lay between the germline ends. Germline-derived CDR1 and CDR2 are MNHEY and SVGAGI. The CDR3 totals 14 residues.